This T cell receptor beta chain was retrieved from a study of cytomegalovirus exposure and HLA in healthy donors (dated by TCRdb to the late 2010s). Study-wide context: An earlier analysis of approximately 550 of the donors reported approximately 270 Gb of sequence data and approximately 110 million unique TCR beta sequences from 150 million to 200 million T cells. Roughly 300 gigabases of sequencing data and around 87 million unique TCR sequences were included in an early release covering under 650 HLA-typed donors. Of the approximately 400 genotyped donors, over 80% were placed in the genetic ancestry cluster associated with self-reported Caucasian donors. The aim of the study was to test whether cataloging public T cell receptors could identify signatures of past pathogen exposure. Using immunosequencing, the study profiled T cell repertoires from fewer than 700 subjects and related those repertoires to cytomegalovirus serostatus. Along with the approximately 650-subject first cohort, a separate validation cohort of over 90 different subjects was used. High-throughput TCR immunosequencing, statistical association of individual TCRs with disease status, and machine learning were combined to predict cytomegalovirus infection status. In a later analysis, previously published TCR beta repertoires from 666 donors were re-analyzed and high-resolution HLA genotyping was added so that TCR occurrence patterns could be studied. Rather than using new phenotypic data, the later analysis identified candidate immune exposures from TCR beta sequences and from how often those sequences occurred across donors. To decide whether each TCR beta V gene segment behaved as functional or pseudogenic, an earlier analysis of some 600 of the donors relied on high-throughput TCR beta sequencing. Donor age, sex, ethnicity and CMV serostatus were compiled together with the repertoire data. Genome-wide SNP genotypes for about 65% of the roughly 670 donors were used in a later genetic analysis, which treated that subset as a discovery cohort. Every discovery cohort repertoire had been produced on one sequencing platform. Both class I and class II loci were covered by HLA typing, at four-digit resolution. The number of donors typed differed by locus, with about 629-640 for A, B, C, DRB1 and DQB1, around 500 for DQA1, some 570 for DPA1, and under 490 for DPB1. About five DR-DQ haplotypes were treated as single units for association and clustering because of strong linkage in the cohort. On average, about 240,000 unique TCR beta nucleotide sequences were sequenced per donor among some 430 genotyped donors of the cohort, with 15% to 20% of those sequences being non-productive. Paper-wide results and their limitations: A later analysis found that most CMV-associated TCR beta chains appeared HLA-restricted, with HLA associations seemingly driven largely by CMV exposure. According to the authors, the approach could potentially be generalized to other disease states and immunological phenotypes. Some IMGT-functional V segments, including TRBV6-2 and TRBV6-3, could not be distinguished by the 87-base-pair reads and were therefore excluded. Only TCR beta chains were sequenced in this cohort, and the absence of alpha or paired-chain data limited detectable features. In vitro tests confirmed that a few of the cytomegalovirus-associated TCR beta chains recognize cytomegalovirus antigens. Cytomegalovirus status was reported to be diagnosed by the classifier with high specificity and sensitivity in both the original and validation cohorts. Sequencing depth was assumed to be roughly uniform across donors in the presence/absence analyses, though that assumption may not hold. Because HLA typing was missing for some donors at each locus, association tests included only the typed subset. A cluster of highly shared sequence variants was judged likely to represent a technical artifact of the sequencing pipeline. In an earlier analysis of several hundred of the donors, most TCR beta V segments were observed in productive rearrangements about 87% or about 30% of the time, broadly matching IMGT annotations. A later analysis associated 15,000 or so TCR beta sequences with specific HLA alleles at a false discovery rate of 0.05. The earlier analysis of approximately 540 of the donors excluded some 16 rarely observed V segments, including chromosome 9 orphons, because counts were too low. According to a later analysis, TCR association rates differed among HLA loci, with DRB1 alleles showing the most associated TCRs and HLA-C alleles showing the fewest. Strong co-occurrence of HLA alleles, especially DR and DQ, made assigning TCR associations to individual alleles difficult. CMV serostatus was the only immune exposure information available for the cohort. According to a later analysis, parvovirus B19, influenza, CMV and Epstein-Barr virus appeared linked to several top co-occurrence clusters. Most TCR sequences were seen in very few donors, while some public TCRs were found in many individuals. Compared with equally common non-associated chains, HLA-associated TCR beta chains in a later analysis were more clonally expanded and had lower generation probabilities. According to a later genetic analysis, donors in an Asian-associated ancestry cluster had fewer N-insertions in productive TCRs than the roughly 700-donor mean. A further reported finding was that TCR beta sequences accurately predicted the HLA-A and HLA-B alleles for most subjects in the first cohort. Correlated functional status among segregating V segments might be attributable to linkage disequilibrium, but an unknown experimental factor could not be ruled out. In the study, around 150 TCR beta chains were listed as associated with cytomegalovirus. V-gene and J-gene trimming of TCR beta chains was associated with a missense DCLRE1C variant in a later genetic analysis, and the association was replicated in an independent cohort.

In total, roughly 670 healthy bone marrow donors made up the cohort. At the time of sampling, every cohort member was nominally healthy, though immune exposures that went unrecorded were likely present. The donor was CMV seronegative and was included in the group of several hundred seronegative cohort members. A peripheral blood sample was provided by each donor, and peripheral blood mononuclear cells were used for TCR beta sequencing. The Qiagen DNeasy Blood Extraction Kit was used to extract genomic DNA from the blood cell samples. Library preparation was by the immunoSEQ multiplex PCR assay. The multiplex PCR relied on a mix of 60 forward primers for TCR Vbeta segments and 13 reverse primers for TCR Jbeta segments. A multiplex PCR assay on genomic DNA amplified the CDR3 region of rearranged TCR beta genes. On the Illumina HiSeq System, the amplified TCR beta libraries were sequenced as 87-base-pair reads. Concerning the study's data processing: A later analysis tallied tens of millions of unique TCR beta chains across the 660 or so repertoires, and 10 million to 11 million of those chains were shared by two or more donors. To remove PCR and sequencing errors, raw reads were error-corrected and collapsed into unique sequences using a nearest-neighbor algorithm that merged closely related sequences. To assign V, D and J gene segments, CDR3 sequences were aligned to IMGT reference sequences. For a sequence to be retained, a match of at least six nucleotides to both a V gene segment and a J gene segment was required. Rearrangements were called productive when the CDR3 lacked stop codons and stayed in frame with V and J; all others were non-productive. Following IMGT convention, CDR3 was defined as the stretch from the second conserved V-encoded cysteine up to the conserved J-encoded phenylalanine. Sequences without an unambiguous match to a single V gene segment were excluded from the earlier analysis of a few hundred of the donors. An earlier analysis of a few hundred of the donors called V segments functional above 56.7% productive rearrangements and segregating when the between-donor standard deviation exceeded 5%. A statistical classification framework was built for diagnosing cytomegalovirus status from the catalog of TCR beta chain sequences. In a later analysis, TCR nucleotide sequences were compared against IMGT/GENE-DB human TR gene sequences so that V and J genes could be assigned. Using the TCRdist pipeline, a later analysis assigned CDR3 sequences along with most-parsimonious VDJ recombination scenarios. In a later analysis, each TCR beta chain was defined by its CDR3 amino acid sequence together with its V-gene family, and reads without a unique V-gene family were excluded. In a later analysis, some 600 highly shared, low-generation-probability nucleotide sequences were removed to address suspected cross-contamination and a sequencing artifact. In a later analysis, a clonal expansion index was calculated for each public chain from normalized within-repertoire ranks of inferred template counts. Generation probabilities in a later analysis came from a VDJ recombination model fitted to out-of-frame rearrangements, and those results were checked against IGoR. In a later analysis, TCR-TCR, TCR-HLA and TCR-CMV co-occurrence was scored with hypergeometric tests, and a repertoire-size bias correction was applied to TCR pairs. A later analysis estimated false discovery rates by permuting HLA or CMV assignments 20 times. A later analysis grouped co-occurring TCRs with DBSCAN, adding TCRdist sequence similarity when clustering within HLA-allele-positive subsets. Repertoires with fewer than 30,000 or more than 120,000 public chains were left out of co-occurrence clustering, as were about 5 repertoires with anomalous nucleotide sharing. This immuneACCESS table, as held by TCRdb, lists in-frame sequences with V and J called but not all clones. Of the missing ones, under half trace to an unresolved V gene in checked studies; the others have no known cause. D and trimming were read from the DNA, whereas the V and J calls and clone size are those reported in that table. The sample has 270,000 or so clones on record, around 90% of them singletons. The ten most abundant clones make up about 1.5% of the sample.

Inclusive of the bounding cysteine and phenylalanine, the CDR3 is 17 residues long. The sequence is cut down to CDR3 DNA, 51 bases in frame from base 1. The germline V end is reduced by 8 bases and the J end by 1 base; junction bases left unmatched: 7. According to the germline V gene, CDR1 reads MDHEN and CDR2 reads SYDVKM. Comments on this clone: It has no known antigen specificity. Base quality data are lacking; no much larger clone is found one base away.

The TCR comes from a girl aged 2-10 years in good health and CMV-seronegative. In this chain, TRBV28 is recombined with TRBJ2-3; 15 central nucleotides agree with TRBD2. The sample consisted of PBMCs. The CDR3 protein sequence reads: CASGGLAGGRGTDTQYF. In nucleotides, the sequence is TGTGCCAGCGGAGGACTAGCGGGGGGGCGGGGCACAGATACGCAGTATTTT.